The 22 T cell receptor beta chains reported below all come from one sample, sequenced in a study of CD8 T cells in Susac syndrome. With random hexamers, reverse transcription was performed on about 0.45 to 1 ug of RNA. TCRdb re-analysed the immunoSEQ multiplex PCR reads in MiXCR, keeping a single row per CDR3 protein. The sample yields about 180,000 distinct CDR3 sequences, 85% to 95% seen once. Sequencing was performed on CD4+ T cells from PBMCs. Receptors were obtained from a human donor with Susac syndrome.

V is TRBV5-1 and J is TRBJ1-1, with D perhaps TRBD1 (5 bases). The CDR3 is 15 amino acids. The germline V gene has CDR1 SGHRS and CDR2 YFSETQ. Deletions cut 0 bases from V and 1 base from J, with 10 bases between. The CDR3 nucleotides are TGCGCCAGCAGCTTGGTTAGGGGTGAGAACACTGAAGCTTTCTTT. It encodes CASSLVRGENTEAFF. Filled out from reference TRBV5-1 and TRBJ1-1, the complete variable domain reads KAGVTQTPRYLIKTRGQQVTLSCSPISGHRSVSWYQQTPGQGLQFLFEYFSETQRNKGNFPGRFSGRQFSNSRSEMNVSTLELGDSALYLCASSLVRGENTEAFFGQGTRLTVV.

CDR3 sequence reads: CASSSDRVGGYGYTF. The CDR3 DNA sequence: TGCGCCAGCAGCTCCGACAGGGTGGGGGGCTATGGCTACACCTTC. The chain uses TRBV5-1 and TRBJ1-2; 7 bases align to TRBD1. CDR1 is SGHRS and CDR2 is YFSETQ in the germline V gene. V shed 3 bases and J 4 bases; nucleotides not matched to a gene: 9. The CDR3 contains 15 residues.

The chain carries TRBV28 and TRBJ2-6; 10 positions match TRBD1. This CDR3 is 17 amino acids long. From germline, CDR1 is MDHEN and CDR2 SYDVKM. The trim removed 5 bases at V and 4 bases at J, leaving 8 bases unmatched. CDR3 in amino acids: CASSRQGATSGANVLTF. The CDR3 DNA reads as TGTGCCAGCAGTCGACAGGGGGCGACGTCAGGGGCCAACGTCCTGACTTTC.

V and J are TRBV28 and TRBJ2-1; 10 nucleotides align to TRBD2. This CDR3 comprises 15 residues. V dropped 5 bases and J dropped 10; count of bases not matched to a gene: 11. Germline CDR1 is MDHEN and CDR2 is SYDVKM. Written as DNA, the CDR3 is TGTGCCAGCAGTAAGACTAGCGGGCGCCCGAGAGAGCAGTTCTTC. Protein product: CASSKTSGRPREQFF.

This chain joins TRBV5-7 and TRBJ1-1, with D perhaps TRBD1 (6 bases). TRBV5-7 is labeled an ORF, and its function is uncertain. V gave up 4 bases and J gave up 3 bases, with 13 bases separating them. This CDR3 contains 14 residues. Here the CDR3 reads CASSAGEVDTEAFF. The DNA for the CDR3 is TGTGCCAGCAGCGCAGGGGAGGTCGACACTGAAGCTTTCTTT.

The chain employs TRBV2 and TRBJ2-1; unclear D gene. The CDR3 runs 13 residues. V was trimmed by 8 bases and J by 6 bases, leaving 14 bases between them. Germline values: CDR1 SNHLY, CDR2 FYNNEI. The DNA for the CDR3 is TGTGCCAGCGCTCCTCACTACGGCAATGAGCAGTTCTTC. Residues: CASAPHYGNEQFF.

This chain uses TRBV20-1 with TRBJ2-3; D gene uncertain. This CDR3 region has 13 residues. Germline CDR1 is DFQATT and CDR2 is SNEGSKA (reference sequence). V lost 4 bases, J lost 2 bases, and 10 bases lay in between. CDR3 nucleotides: TGCAGTGCTACCGACATTTCCACAGATACGCAGTATTTT. This gives the protein CSATDISTDTQYF.

J is TRBJ1-1 and V is TRBV5-6; D not resolved. V dropped 1 base and J dropped 0 bases, with 13 bases sitting between them. The CDR3 contains 16 residues. The germline CDR1 and CDR2 sequences are SGHDT and YYEEEE. The CDR3 loop is CASSLLEAALNTEAFF. CDR3 DNA sequence: TGTGCCAGCAGCTTGCTTGAGGCAGCATTGAACACTGAAGCTTTCTTT.

V usage is TRBV5-1 and J usage is TRBJ1-2; 8 bases map to TRBD1. The germline CDR1 and CDR2 sequences are SGHRS and YFSETQ. Germline trimming cut 4 bases from V and 5 bases from J; bases unmatched to any gene: 7. CDR3 size: 14 residues. The CDR3 spells CASSGGQGRYGYTF. CDR3 in DNA: TGCGCCAGCAGCGGTGGACAGGGTCGGTATGGCTACACCTTC.

This clonotype was counted once. The chain joins TRBV7-6 to TRBJ2-6; no firm D call. In germline, CDR1 is SGHVS, CDR2 FNYEAQ. The CDR3 has 14 residues. V was pared by 5 bases and J by 4 bases, with 9 bases between. The CDR3 coding sequence is TGTGCCAGCAGCCTCCGACCCGGGGCCAACGTCCTGACTTTC. The encoded protein is CASSLRPGANVLTF.

In its sample, this clonotype was seen once. The CDR3 DNA is TGTGCCAGCAAACGAGCGGCTACGGAGACCCAGTACTTC. As protein: CASKRAATETQYF. This chain uses TRBV27 with TRBJ2-5; D possibly corresponds to TRBD2 (5 bases). V lost 7 bases and J lost 5, with 14 bases in between. CDR3 length: 13 residues. Looked up from germline, CDR1 is MNHEY and CDR2 is SMNVEV (reference sequence).

The V gene is TRBV3-1, the J gene TRBJ2-7; D might be TRBD1 (6 bases). V was clipped by 0 bases and J by 7 bases, with 13 bases between them. Looked up from germline, CDR1 is LGHDT and CDR2 is YNNKEL (reference sequence). This CDR3 spans 14 amino acids. This CDR3 is CASSQEGRGKEQYF. The CDR3 DNA follows: TGTGCCAGCAGCCAAGAGGGAAGGGGGAAAGAGCAGTACTTC.

The chain is built from TRBV25-1 and TRBJ2-3, with D hard to call. Trimming cost V 3 bases and J 2 bases, with 9 bases left between them. Per germline, CDR1 MGHDK and CDR2 SYGVNS. The CDR3 spans 14 residues. The DNA for the CDR3 is TGTGCCAGCAGTGACTCTGGGAACACAGATACGCAGTATTTT. Translated, it gives CASSDSGNTDTQYF.

This clonotype showed up just once. This chain uses TRBV20-1 with TRBJ1-1; 7 positions agree with TRBD1. In germline, CDR1 is DFQATT, CDR2 SNEGSKA (reference sequence). The CDR3 loop spans 12 amino acids. J was trimmed by 6 bases and V by 5 bases; bases with no gene match: 6. CDR3 bases: TGCAGTGCTCACAGGGGTGGCTCTGAAGCTTTCTTT. This sequence encodes CSAHRGGSEAFF.

This clonotype was counted only a few times. The rearrangement joins TRBV4-2 to TRBJ1-2, with D possibly matching TRBD1 (5 bases). V was clipped by 1 base and J by 4 bases, with 7 bases between them. CDR1 and CDR2 from the germline V gene are LGHNA and YNFKEQ. The CDR3 is made up of 13 amino acids. DNA for the CDR3: TGTGCCAGCAGCCAAGCCGGGGGCTATGGCTACACCTTC. It specifies CASSQAGGYGYTF.

This rearrangement joins TRBV12-5 to TRBJ1-1; D is possibly TRBD1 (5 bases). Trimming stripped 8 bases from V and 7 bases from J, with 14 bases between. This CDR3 has 12 amino acids. CDR1 LGHNT and CDR2 FRNRAP come from the germline V gene. The chain's CDR3 is CASNRGGVEAFF. The CDR3 bases are TGTGCTAGTAATAGAGGAGGGGTTGAAGCTTTCTTT. The entire variable domain, with the rest obtained from reference TRBV12-5 and TRBJ1-1, is as follows: DARVTQTPRHKVTEMGQEVTMRCQPILGHNTVFWYRQTMMQGLELLAYFRNRAPLDDSGMPKDRFSAEMPDATLATLKIQPSEPRDSAVYFCASNRGGVEAFFGQGTRLTVV.

This CDR3 reads CASSLQLGSPLHF. Written as DNA, the CDR3 is TGCGCCAGCAGTCTGCAACTGGGATCACCCCTCCACTTT. This chain joins TRBV4-1 and TRBJ1-6, with D unresolved. CDR3 length: 13 residues. From germline, CDR1 is MGHRA and CDR2 YSYEKL. V lost 6 bases to trimming and J lost 10 bases, with 13 bases between them.

The genes are TRBV20-1 and TRBJ1-3; 10 bases are shared with TRBD1. Per the germline V gene, CDR1 is DFQATT and CDR2 is SNEGSKA (reference sequence). With V trimmed by 4 bases and J by 6 bases, 6 bases remained unmatched. The CDR3 runs to 14 residues. CDR3 bases: TGCAGTGCTATACCGGGACAGGGGATAAACACCATATATTTT. Protein: CSAIPGQGINTIYF.

This clonotype came up once. CDR3 nucleotide sequence: TGTGCCGCTCGGGGGACAGGGGGGGTTGAGCAGTTCTTC. It yields the protein CAARGTGGVEQFF. V is TRBV6-2 or TRBV6-3 and J is TRBJ2-1; TRBD1 aligns across 11 bases. CDR3 size: 13 residues. Losses at the gene ends were 11 bases for V and 9 bases for J; bases not matched to a gene: 9. Germline V gene lookup returns CDR1 MNHEY and CDR2 SVGEGT.

The chain joins TRBV12-3 or TRBV12-4 to TRBJ1-5, with D possibly being TRBD1 (5 bases). Trimming pared 5 bases from V and 6 bases from J, leaving 11 bases between. The CDR3 length is 13 residues. CDR3 amino acids: CASSPPGTQPQHF. The CDR3 bases are TGTGCCAGCAGTCCCCCAGGGACTCAGCCCCAGCATTTT.

This clonotype is a singleton in its sample. The rearrangement joins TRBV6-2 or TRBV6-3 to TRBJ2-7; TRBD2 agrees at 7 bases. The J segment lost 4 bases and the V segment lost 2 bases, leaving 5 bases of the junction unmatched. The CDR3 runs to 14 residues. Germline values: CDR1 MNHEY, CDR2 SVGEGT. The CDR3 coding sequence is TGTGCCAGCAGTTACGGGCGGGAGCGGTACGAGCAGTACTTC. Its protein product is CASSYGRERYEQYF.

Only one count was recorded for this clonotype. The chain employs TRBV30 and TRBJ1-5; D gene unclear. Germline V CDR1 and CDR2: GTSNPN, SVGIG (reference sequence). V lost 2 bases and J lost 1, with 6 bases in between. The CDR3 consists of 13 residues. The CDR3 loop is CAWSWSSNQPQHF. The CDR3 nucleotides are TGTGCCTGGAGTTGGAGCAGCAATCAGCCCCAGCATTTT.